This T cell receptor (beta chain) emerged from a study of early T cells in non-severe SARS-CoV-2 infection. Background on the study: Sequenced material consisted of bulk RNA (from unsorted whole blood), and chains were unpaired.

This CDR3 is built from 12 residues. Germline CDR1 reads DFQATT; CDR2 reads SNEGSKA (reference sequence). Trimming left V 7 bases short and J 2 bases short, with 10 bases between. Individual cDNA molecules were tagged with unique molecular identifiers. TCRdb recomputed calls from the 5' RACE reads with MiXCR, one row per CDR3 protein. The sample holds over 60,000 distinct CDR3 sequences; under 9.5% are singletons and the top ten take about 5.6%. This clonotype originated in an adult who was a healthcare worker with PCR-confirmed SARS-CoV-2 infection or an uninfected control (not recorded which). The chain uses TRBV20-1 and TRBJ2-3; D is ambiguous. The sequencing input was whole blood. The CDR3 is CSGGLTTDTQYF. CDR3 coding DNA: TGCAGTGGTGGCTTAACCACAGATACGCAGTATTTT.